These T cell receptor beta chains were read from a single sample in a study of CD8 T cells in ankylosing spondylitis. TCRdb ran MiXCR on the 5' RACE reads and lists one entry per CDR3 protein. The sample carries about 220,000 distinct CDR3 sequences, about a sixth recorded once. Sequencing input: blood, either unsorted or a sorted T cell fraction (not recorded which). Source of these receptors: a male donor with ankylosing spondylitis. The CDR3 runs from the conserved cysteine through the conserved F or W. A D gene is named only where the DNA matches it firmly. The size field is filled for only some rows; it gives once, few, many or a size class.

d_call,clone_size,j_call,v_call,cdr3_aa,cdr3_nt
TRBD1,NA,TRBJ1-1,TRBV11-3,CASSPWTGTEAFF,TGTGCCAGCAGCCCGTGGACAGGCACTGAAGCTTTCTTT
NA,few,TRBJ2-7,TRBV29-1,CSVEGGGYEQYF,TGCAGCGTTGAAGGAGGAGGCTACGAGCAGTACTTC
TRBD2,NA,TRBJ2-5,TRBV6-1,CAIFPLAGEETQYF,TGTGCCATCTTTCCTTTAGCGGGGGAAGAGACCCAGTACTTC
NA,few,TRBJ2-7,TRBV7-9,CASQGNEQYF,TGTGCCAGCCAGGGTAACGAGCAGTACTTC
NA,NA,TRBJ2-7,TRBV4-2,CASSQANEQYF,TGTGCCAGCAGCCAAGCTAACGAGCAGTACTTC
NA,few,TRBJ2-5,TRBV27,CASSLLGGEGTQYF,TGTGCCAGCAGTTTATTAGGCGGGGAAGGGACCCAGTACTTC
TRBD2,NA,TRBJ2-7,TRBV14,CASSQVTSGRVEQYF,TGTGCCAGCAGCCAAGTCACTAGCGGGAGGGTTGAGCAGTACTTC
TRBD2,many,TRBJ2-1,TRBV12-3/TRBV12-4,CASRERGGGNEQFF,TGTGCCAGCAGGGAGCGGGGGGGTGGGAATGAGCAGTTCTTC
NA,NA,TRBJ2-7,TRBV28,CASSPTLAPHYEQYF,TGTGCCAGCAGCCCCACTCTAGCGCCTCACTACGAGCAGTACTTC
TRBD1,many,TRBJ1-1,TRBV29-1,CSVEGTGGLVDTEAFF,TGCAGCGTTGAAGGGACAGGGGGCCTTGTAGACACTGAAGCTTTCTTT
NA,NA,TRBJ2-7,TRBV20-1,CSATTFTYEQYF,TGCAGTGCGACCACATTTACCTACGAGCAGTACTTC
NA,few,TRBJ2-1,TRBV20-1,CSAGDMGDSYEQFF,TGCAGTGCGGGCGACATGGGGGATAGCTATGAGCAGTTCTTC
TRBD2,NA,TRBJ2-7,TRBV6-1,CASTDSGGTSYEQYF,TGTGCCAGCACCGATAGCGGGGGTACCTCCTACGAGCAGTACTTC
NA,NA,TRBJ1-1,TRBV6-1,CASSTQVDTEAFF,TGTGCCAGCAGTACCCAGGTGGACACTGAAGCTTTCTTT
NA,NA,TRBJ1-2,TRBV6-5,CASSFGPSGGYTF,TGTGCCAGCAGTTTTGGGCCCTCAGGGGGCTACACCTTC
NA,NA,TRBJ1-1,TRBV7-9,CASSYGPEAEAFF,TGTGCCAGCAGCTATGGCCCGGAGGCCGAAGCTTTCTTT
NA,NA,TRBJ2-3,TRBV7-9,CASSSTGSTDTQYF,TGTGCCAGCAGCTCAACCGGAAGCACAGATACGCAGTATTTT
NA,many,TRBJ2-1,TRBV29-1,CSVSRDSYNEQFF,TGCAGCGTTTCGCGGGACTCCTACAATGAGCAGTTCTTC
NA,few,TRBJ2-3,TRBV19,CASSIIQGSKDTQYF,TGTGCCAGTAGTATTATCCAGGGAAGTAAAGATACGCAGTATTTT
NA,NA,TRBJ2-7,TRBV12-3/TRBV12-4,CASSWGLGEQYF,TGTGCCAGCAGTTGGGGGTTGGGCGAGCAGTACTTC
TRBD2,NA,TRBJ2-5,TRBV12-3/TRBV12-4,CASSPGTSGAVGETQYF,TGTGCCAGCAGTCCGGGGACTAGCGGGGCTGTGGGGGAGACCCAGTACTTC
NA,NA,TRBJ2-2,TRBV12-3/TRBV12-4,CASSLAGSTGELFF,TGTGCCAGCAGTTTAGCCGGGAGCACCGGGGAGCTGTTTTTT
NA,few,TRBJ1-1,TRBV7-2,CASSLERESTEAFF,TGTGCCAGCAGCTTAGAGCGGGAAAGCACTGAAGCTTTCTTT
TRBD2,few,TRBJ2-3,TRBV20-1,CSASIDGGGVGTDTQYF,TGCAGTGCTAGCATTGACGGGGGGGGTGTGGGCACAGATACGCAGTATTTT
NA,few,TRBJ2-4,TRBV4-2,CASSQEGNIQYF,TGTGCCAGCAGCCAAGAAGGAAACATTCAGTACTTC
TRBD2,NA,TRBJ2-7,TRBV20-1,CSARASGDYEQYF,TGCAGTGCTAGGGCTAGCGGGGACTACGAGCAGTACTTC
TRBD1,few,TRBJ1-5,TRBV27,CASSPGTGGNQPQHF,TGTGCCAGCAGTCCGGGGACAGGGGGCAATCAGCCCCAGCATTTT
NA,few,TRBJ2-3,TRBV6-2/TRBV6-3,CASSYVEVTDTQYF,TGTGCCAGCAGTTATGTTGAAGTCACAGATACGCAGTATTTT
TRBD1,many,TRBJ2-3,TRBV5-1,CASSLVGQGTDTQYF,TGTGCCAGCAGCTTAGTAGGACAGGGTACAGATACGCAGTATTTT
NA,NA,TRBJ1-2,TRBV27,CASSSTPRGGDQNYGYTF,TGTGCCAGCAGTTCGACCCCCCGTGGGGGTGATCAGAACTATGGCTACACCTTC
NA,NA,TRBJ1-6,TRBV4-2,CASSQHLEGPLHF,TGTGCCAGCAGCCAGCACCTCGAGGGGCCCCTCCACTTT
TRBD1,few,TRBJ2-7,TRBV3-1,CASSLSGTGDYEQYF,TGTGCCAGCAGCCTATCCGGGACAGGGGACTACGAGCAGTACTTC
NA,many,TRBJ2-5,TRBV29-1,CSVDTDLQETQYF,TGCAGCGTAGACACCGACCTTCAAGAGACCCAGTACTTC
NA,NA,TRBJ2-3,TRBV7-9,CASSLTGAPSTDTQYF,TGTGCCAGCAGCTTAACGGGGGCCCCTAGCACAGATACGCAGTATTTT
TRBD2,NA,TRBJ2-3,TRBV29-1,CSVVLAGDPYTDTQYF,TGCAGCGTTGTCCTAGCGGGAGATCCCTACACAGATACGCAGTATTTT
NA,NA,TRBJ2-7,TRBV6-2/TRBV6-3,CASSYTTPTRQYF,TGTGCCAGCAGTTACACGACTCCAACGAGGCAGTACTTC
TRBD1,once,TRBJ2-1,TRBV6-1,CASRTLTGIDEQFF,TGTGCCAGCAGGACGTTGACAGGGATCGATGAGCAGTTCTTC
NA,few,TRBJ2-5,TRBV7-6,CASSFQPSEQETQYF,TGTGCCAGCAGCTTCCAACCTAGCGAACAAGAGACCCAGTACTTC
TRBD1,once,TRBJ1-4,TRBV7-9,CASSQQGMVEKLFF,TGTGCCAGCAGCCAACAGGGGATGGTTGAAAAACTGTTTTTT
NA,NA,TRBJ2-1,TRBV2,CASTDLGDEQFF,TGTGCCAGCACCGACCTTGGGGATGAGCAGTTCTTC
NA,NA,TRBJ2-7,TRBV4-1,CASSQDHRLVDEQYF,TGCGCCAGCAGCCAAGACCACCGGCTTGTCGACGAGCAGTACTTC
NA,many,TRBJ1-2,TRBV12-3/TRBV12-4,CASSFDVVWGRGYTF,TGTGCCAGCAGTTTTGATGTGGTGTGGGGAAGGGGCTACACCTTC
NA,medium-sized,TRBJ1-2,TRBV29-1,CSVERAESYSYGYTF,TGCAGCGTTGAAAGGGCGGAGTCTTACTCTTATGGCTACACCTTC
NA,NA,TRBJ2-1,TRBV20-1,CSARDVISSYNEQFF,TGCAGTGCTAGAGATGTAATTAGCTCCTACAATGAGCAGTTCTTC
NA,many,TRBJ2-1,TRBV4-2,CASSQAGGMVNVLENNEQFF,TGTGCCAGCAGCCAAGCCGGGGGAATGGTAAATGTTTTGGAGAACAATGAGCAGTTCTTC
TRBD1,many,TRBJ2-7,TRBV12-3/TRBV12-4,CASSLDRAYEQYF,TGTGCCAGCAGTTTGGACAGGGCCTACGAGCAGTACTTC
NA,NA,TRBJ2-2,TRBV6-4,CASKGESETGELFF,TGTGCCAGCAAGGGGGAATCGGAGACCGGGGAGCTGTTTTTT
NA,few,TRBJ1-1,TRBV2,CASRGGNTEAFF,TGTGCCAGCAGGGGGGGGAACACTGAAGCTTTCTTT
TRBD2,few,TRBJ2-1,TRBV6-1,CASSPTSERHWEQFF,TGTGCCAGCAGTCCAACTAGCGAAAGACACTGGGAGCAGTTCTTC
NA,many,TRBJ1-5,TRBV12-3/TRBV12-4,CASGTGDPQHF,TGTGCCAGTGGGACCGGCGACCCCCAGCATTTT
TRBD2,NA,TRBJ2-1,TRBV12-3/TRBV12-4,CASSHGGLAGVGDYNEQFF,TGTGCCAGCAGCCATGGGGGACTAGCGGGAGTCGGTGACTACAATGAGCAGTTCTTC
NA,few,TRBJ2-7,TRBV2,CASSVRRDSESYEQYF,TGTGCCAGCAGTGTGCGGCGGGACAGCGAGTCCTACGAGCAGTACTTC